The clone carrying this T cell receptor (beta chain) was picked up many times. Its antigen is as yet unknown. To make TCR beta libraries, researchers used iRepertoire HTBI primers and Arm-PCR of CDR3 regions. TCRdb analysed the multiplex PCR reads with MiXCR anew, one entry per CDR3 protein. The sample yields a few hundred thousand distinct CDR3 sequences, around 23% seen once. This sample's time point: persistent/refractory GD, antithyroid drugs over 5 years with positive TRAb. RNA extracted from PBMCs served as the sequencing template. An endocrinology department in Xi'an, China, recruited the patients. This specimen comes from a study of regulatory T cells in long-lasting Graves disease. Study findings and constraints: The number of shared public clonotypes was higher in persistent patients (roughly 3,000) than new patients (roughly 970). TCR diversity was lower in persistent than newly diagnosed Graves' disease.

The CDR3 has 15 residues. The V end lost 8 bases, the J end lost 1 base, and 18 bases lay between the germline ends. CDR1 and CDR2 (germline): SNHLY, FYNNEI. The rearrangement uses TRBV2 and TRBJ2-7; a weak D match, TRBD2 (5 bases). This TCR derives from a woman aged 40-49 years with Graves disease. The sequencing used peripheral blood mononuclear cells (PBMCs), collected when the disease was refractory, from a patient treated with antithyroid drugs. Here the CDR3 DNA reads TGTGCCAGCGGAGAACTAGGAACTTATTCCTACGAGCAGTACTTC. Translating gives CASGELGTYSYEQYF. The variable domain in full, completed from reference TRBV2 and TRBJ2-7, reads EPEVTQTPSHQVTQMGQEVILRCVPISNHLYFYWYRQILGQKVEFLVSFYNNEISEKSEIFDDQFSVERPDGSNFTLKIRSTKLEDSAMYFCASGELGTYSYEQYFGPGTRLTVT.